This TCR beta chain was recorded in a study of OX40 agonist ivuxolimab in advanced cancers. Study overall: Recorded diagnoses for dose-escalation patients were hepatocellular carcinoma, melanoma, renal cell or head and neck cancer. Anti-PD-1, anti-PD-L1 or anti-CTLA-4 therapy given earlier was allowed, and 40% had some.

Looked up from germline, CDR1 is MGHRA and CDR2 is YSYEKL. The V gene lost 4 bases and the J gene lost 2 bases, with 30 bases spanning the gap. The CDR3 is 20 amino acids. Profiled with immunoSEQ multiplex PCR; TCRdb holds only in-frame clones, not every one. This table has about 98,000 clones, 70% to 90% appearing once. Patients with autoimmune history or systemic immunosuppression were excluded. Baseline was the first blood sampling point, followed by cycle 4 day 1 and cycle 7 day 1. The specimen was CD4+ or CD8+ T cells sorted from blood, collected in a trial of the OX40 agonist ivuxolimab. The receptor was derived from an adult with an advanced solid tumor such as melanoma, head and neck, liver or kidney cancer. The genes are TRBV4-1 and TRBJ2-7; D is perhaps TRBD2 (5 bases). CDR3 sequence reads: CASSRFPGGGPDGMTYEQYF. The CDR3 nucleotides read TGCGCCAGCAGCCGATTCCCGGGCGGAGGCCCGGATGGTATGACCTACGAGCAGTACTTC.